The present entry profiles one TCR beta chain with its context. The data derive from a study of blood T cell repertoires in COVID-19. Study summary: In each case, the material was cDNA or gDNA derived from T cells, B-cell-depleted T cells, or PBMCs.

Sequencing used immunoSEQ multiplex PCR; TCRdb keeps in-frame clones, though not all of them. The data contain approximately 300,000 clones, nearly 90% of them seen just once; the ten biggest clones take up 5.5% to 7%. The study drew participants aged about 18 to 95 years from approximately 25 US areas. This CDR3 contains 14 residues. CDR1 SNHLY and CDR2 FYNNEI come from the germline V gene. V lost 8 bases to trimming and J lost 7 bases, with 20 bases between them. The specimen was PBMCs or T cells enriched from blood (not recorded which). V is TRBV2 and J is TRBJ1-1, with a tentative D call TRBD1 (5 bases). This clonotype was obtained from a woman in her 30s who had recovered from COVID-19. The DNA of the CDR3 is TGTGCCAGCGGGTCAGACAGACCGATCCTTGAAGCTTTCTTT. This gives the protein CASGSDRPILEAFF.